This is a list of T cell receptor beta chains from one sample in a study of T cell responses to AZD1222 COVID-19 vaccine. Generated by immunoSEQ multiplex PCR, the TCRdb table keeps only in-frame clones and is missing some. The sample lists 40,000 to 60,000 clones; more than 65% were seen once. Sequenced here: peripheral blood, sampled on day 0 of MenACWY control vaccination. These receptor sequences come from an adult in good health. CDR3s include the opening cysteine and the closing phenylalanine or tryptophan. A D gene is named only where the DNA matches it firmly. Expanded clones are given a class, and other clones once, few, many or no size at all.

D gene | clone size | J gene | V gene | CDR3 DNA | CDR3 protein
- | - | TRBJ2-3 | TRBV15 | TGTGCCACCAGCAGAGGATCGACAGCGTCCCTCTTTACGCAGTATTTT | CATSRGSTASLFTQYF
- | - | TRBJ1-1 | TRBV2 | TGTGCCAGCACAGTTAACACTGAAGCTTTCTTT | CASTVNTEAFF
- | - | TRBJ2-2 | TRBV5-8 | TGTGCCAGCAGCTCACAGGGCAGGACGAACACCGGGGAGCTGTTTTTT | CASSSQGRTNTGELFF
TRBD2 | - | TRBJ2-7 | TRBV5-1 | TGCGCCAGCAGCTGGACACTAGCGGGAGGGGCCTACGAGCAGTACTTC | CASSWTLAGGAYEQYF
TRBD1 | - | TRBJ1-1 | TRBV5-4 | TGTGCCAGCAGCCTCGACAGGGGGCTTAGTGAAGCTTTCTTT | CASSLDRGLSEAFF
TRBD2 | - | TRBJ2-1 | TRBV6-4 | TGTGCCAGCAGTATACTAGCGGGGGGCCCGAATGAGCAGTTCTTC | CASSILAGGPNEQFF
- | - | TRBJ1-2 | TRBV19 | TGTGCCAGTAGCCCCCAGAACCACGGCTACACCTTC | CASSPQNHGYTF
TRBD2 | - | TRBJ2-7 | TRBV29-1 | TGCAGCGTTGAACTAGCGGGAGGAGGGTACGAGCAGTACTTC | CSVELAGGGYEQYF
TRBD2 | - | TRBJ2-2 | TRBV15 | TGTGCCACCAGCAGAGCGCTAGCGGGAGGGCCGGACACCGGGGAGCTGTTTTTT | CATSRALAGGPDTGELFF
TRBD2 | - | TRBJ2-1 | TRBV3-1/TRBV3-2 | TGTGCCAGCAGCCAAGATACGGGACTAGCGGGTCCGAGCTCCTACAATGAGCAGTTCTTC | CASSQDTGLAGPSSYNEQFF
- | - | TRBJ1-1 | TRBV12-3/TRBV12-4 | TGTGCCAGCAGTTCAAACGAGGTTCGAGCTTTCTTT | CASSSNEVRAFF
- | - | TRBJ2-7 | TRBV10-3 | TGTGCCATCAGTGAGTCGAAACAGGGAGGCGAGCAGTACTTC | CAISESKQGGEQYF
TRBD1 | - | TRBJ1-3 | TRBV7-8 | TGTGCCAGCAGCCCATGGACAGGGGGCGCGGGAAACACCATATATTTT | CASSPWTGGAGNTIYF
- | once | TRBJ2-2 | TRBV6-1 | TGTGCCAGCAGTGAAATTATCGGCAGGGAGACCGGGGAGCTGTTTTTT | CASSEIIGRETGELFF
- | - | TRBJ2-7 | TRBV10-3 | TGTGCCACTCAGGGGTCCTCCTACGAGCAGTACTTC | CATQGSSYEQYF
- | - | TRBJ2-1 | TRBV7-9 | TGTGCCAGCAGCTTAGGACAGCTCTTTGGCAATGAGCAGTTCTTC | CASSLGQLFGNEQFF
- | - | TRBJ2-1 | TRBV14 | TGTGCCAGCAGCCAAGGGGGGGGCGTGCAGTTCTTC | CASSQGGGVQFF
- | once | TRBJ1-5 | TRBV25-1 | TGTGCCAGCAGTGAGATGGGGAATCAGCCCCAGCATTTT | CASSEMGNQPQHF
- | once | TRBJ1-1 | TRBV29-1 | TGCAGCGTTGCTATTACTGAAGCTTTCTTT | CSVAITEAFF
- | - | TRBJ2-1 | TRBV9 | TGTGCCAGCAGCGTAGCTGGTGGGGGTTTTAGCTCCTACAATGAGCAGTTCTTC | CASSVAGGGFSSYNEQFF
TRBD2 | - | TRBJ2-3 | TRBV28 | TGTGCCAGCGAGACTAGCAGCACTAGCACAGATACGCAGTATTTT | CASETSSTSTDTQYF
TRBD2 | - | TRBJ2-1 | TRBV27 | TGTGCCAGCAGCCCCAGGGCTAGCGGCAATGAGCAGTTCTTC | CASSPRASGNEQFF
- | - | TRBJ2-3 | TRBV10-3 | TGTGCCATCAGTGACCCGACTCTTAGCACAGATACGCAGTATTTT | CAISDPTLSTDTQYF
- | - | TRBJ1-1 | TRBV11-2 | TGTGCCAGCAGCTTCCCCCGGCAAAACACTGAAGCTTTCTTT | CASSFPRQNTEAFF
- | - | TRBJ1-2 | TRBV20-1 | TGCAGTGCTAGTGGTGTGGGATATTCGGAGGGCTACACCTTC | CSASGVGYSEGYTF
- | - | TRBJ1-3 | TRBV9 | TGTGCCAGCAGCGTAGGCCTGGCCTACTCTGGAAACACCATATATTTT | CASSVGLAYSGNTIYF
TRBD1 | - | TRBJ1-5 | TRBV9 | TGTGCCAGCAGCCCCAACAGGGGGACTCAGCCCCAGCATTTT | CASSPNRGTQPQHF
TRBD1 | - | TRBJ1-4 | TRBV6-5 | TGTGCCAGCAGTTACGGGACAGGGAATGAAAAACTGTTTTTT | CASSYGTGNEKLFF
TRBD1 | few | TRBJ1-5 | TRBV28 | TGTGCCAGCAGGATAACAGGGGGTAGCAATCAGCCCCAGCATTTT | CASRITGGSNQPQHF
- | - | TRBJ1-5 | TRBV7-3 | TGTGCCAGCAGCCAATTATCGGGGGGACGGGGTCAGCCCCAGCATTTT | CASSQLSGGRGQPQHF
- | - | TRBJ2-1 | TRBV11-2 | TGTGCCAGCAGCCCAGGTAGCTCCTACAATGAGCAGTTCTTC | CASSPGSSYNEQFF
- | - | TRBJ1-5 | TRBV2 | TGTGCCAGCAGTGAATACAGGGAGAATAATCAGCCCCAGCATTTT | CASSEYRENNQPQHF
- | - | TRBJ1-2 | TRBV7-6 | TGTGCCAGCAGCCCAGGACAGACTTTCTATGGCTACACCTTC | CASSPGQTFYGYTF
TRBD2 | - | TRBJ2-3 | TRBV6-4 | TGTGCCAGCAGTCAAAGGGCGGGGGGCACAGATACGCAGTATTTT | CASSQRAGGTDTQYF
- | few | TRBJ1-1 | TRBV28 | TGTGCCAGCGTCGACAGCCGGACTGAAGCTTTCTTT | CASVDSRTEAFF
- | - | TRBJ1-3 | TRBV7-9 | TGTGCCAGCAGCCTGGAGGGCTCTGGAAACACCATATATTTT | CASSLEGSGNTIYF
- | - | TRBJ1-5 | TRBV28 | TGTGCCAGCAGTTTGGGGATCCGACGGGCTAATCAGCCCCAGCATTTT | CASSLGIRRANQPQHF
- | - | TRBJ2-7 | TRBV19 | TGTGCCAGTAGTATCCAGGGTTTGCACGAGCAGTACTTC | CASSIQGLHEQYF
TRBD1 | - | TRBJ1-4 | TRBV7-8 | TGTGCCAGCAGCTTAACAGGGGCGAGGGAAAAACTGTTTTTT | CASSLTGAREKLFF
- | - | TRBJ2-2 | TRBV10-2 | TGCGCCAGCACCCTCATGGGGGATGCCGGGGAGCTGTTTTTT | CASTLMGDAGELFF
- | - | TRBJ1-2 | TRBV7-2 | TGTGCCAGCAGCAAACTCCCCTATGGCTACACCTTC | CASSKLPYGYTF
- | - | TRBJ2-6 | TRBV27 | TGTGCCAGCAGTTTATCTGGACACGGCGGTTCTGGGGCCAACGTCCTGACTTTC | CASSLSGHGGSGANVLTF
- | - | TRBJ1-1 | TRBV30 | TGTGCCTGGAGCCGCTCGAGGGGCGGGAACACTGAAGCTTTCTTT | CAWSRSRGGNTEAFF
- | - | TRBJ1-3 | TRBV5-6 | TGTGCCAGCAGCTTATCACCAGGTTCCTTCCGGCAAGGAAACACCATATATTTT | CASSLSPGSFRQGNTIYF
- | - | TRBJ2-2 | TRBV18 | TGTGCCAGCTCACCAAGGACTGTTATCGGGGAGCTGTTTTTT | CASSPRTVIGELFF
TRBD2 | - | TRBJ2-1 | TRBV24-1 | TGTGCCACCAGTGACCGGACTAGCGGGAGTGTCAATGAGCAGTTCTTC | CATSDRTSGSVNEQFF
- | - | TRBJ1-1 | TRBV19 | TGTGCCAGTAGTTTCTCGGTGAACACTGAAGCTTTCTTT | CASSFSVNTEAFF
TRBD2 | - | TRBJ2-1 | TRBV5-6 | TGTGCCAGCAGCCACGTAGCGGGAGGGAGGGTTGAGCAGTTCTTC | CASSHVAGGRVEQFF
- | - | TRBJ2-7 | TRBV4-1 | TGCGCCAGCAGCCGCGGACTAACCTACGAGCAGTACTTC | CASSRGLTYEQYF
- | - | TRBJ1-2 | TRBV4-1 | TGCGCCAGCAGCCAAGGCGTACCCTTAACTAACTATGGCTACACCTTC | CASSQGVPLTNYGYTF
TRBD2 | - | TRBJ2-2 | TRBV28 | TGTGCCAGCAGTCCCCCCGCGGGAGGGCCGCCCGGGGAGCTGTTTTTT | CASSPPAGGPPGELFF
- | - | TRBJ1-1 | TRBV6-5 | TGTGTCAGCAGTCCCCTAGGGGGAAGGGGTGAAGCTTTCTTT | CVSSPLGGRGEAFF